Below are 13 T cell receptor beta chains sequenced from a single sample in a study of shared clonotypes between healthy human individuals. The protocol was immunoSEQ multiplex PCR, while the TCRdb copy is restricted to in-frame clones and leaves out a portion. The repertoire holds 2 million to 2.5 million clones, with approximately 90% as singletons. Specimen: naive CD4+ T cells from PBMCs. Subset described: CD45RA+ positively selected. These receptors came from a man between 18 and 29 years old in good health. Some clones in this sample may be carry-over from other donors' samples.

The genes are TRBV7-8 and TRBJ2-7; no clear D. The CDR3 is made up of 14 amino acids. Germline loops: CDR1 SGHVS, CDR2 FQNEAQ. Deletions cut 3 bases from V and 7 bases from J, with 16 bases between. The CDR3 coding sequence is TGTGCCAGCAGCTTTAAGGATCTAACGGGTGAGCAGTACTTC. Its translation: CASSFKDLTGEQYF.

The gene calls are TRBV4-2 and TRBJ2-1; TRBD2 matches at 9 bases. V shed 4 bases and J 3 bases; nucleotides not matched to a gene: 4. The CDR3 consists of 15 residues. Germline CDR1 LGHNA, CDR2 YNFKEQ. CDR3 DNA sequence: TGTGCCAGCAGCCCTCCTAGCGGGGTCTACAATGAGCAGTTCTTC. It specifies CASSPPSGVYNEQFF.

A remark on this clone: The identical CDR3 is also encoded by other nucleotide sequences in the sample. The genes are TRBV6-1 and TRBJ1-1; no reliable D call. This CDR3 has 13 amino acids. Germline loops: CDR1 MNHNS, CDR2 SASEGT. Trimming pared 1 base from V and 2 bases from J, leaving 5 bases between. CDR3 region: CASSEGVNTEAFF. As DNA, the CDR3 is TGTGCCAGCAGTGAAGGGGTAAACACTGAAGCTTTCTTT.

The chain recombines TRBV5-1 with TRBJ2-7; 10 positions match TRBD1. Unmatched junction bases numbered 3, after V lost 0 bases and J lost 3 bases. The CDR3 is 15 residues long. Germline lookup yields CDR1 SGHRS and CDR2 YFSETQ. CDR3: CASSLGGQGNYEQYF. For the CDR3, the DNA is TGCGCCAGCAGCTTGGGGGGACAGGGGAACTACGAGCAGTACTTC.

The rearrangement uses TRBV5-1 and TRBJ2-1; weak D call: TRBD2 (6 bases). The CDR3 is made up of 16 amino acids. Trimming removed 4 bases at V and 0 bases at J, with 14 bases between. Germline CDR1 is SGHRS and CDR2 is YFSETQ. The CDR3 sequence is CASSPGGPSSYNEQFF. In DNA form, the CDR3 reads TGCGCCAGCAGCCCCGGAGGGCCGAGCTCCTACAATGAGCAGTTCTTC. The full variable domain, in which reference TRBV5-1 and TRBJ2-1 provide the parts outside the CDR3, is KAGVTQTPRYLIKTRGQQVTLSCSPISGHRSVSWYQQTPGQGLQFLFEYFSETQRNKGNFPGRFSGRQFSNSRSEMNVSTLELGDSALYLCASSPGGPSSYNEQFFGPGTRLTVL.

The chain employs TRBV29-1 and TRBJ2-5, with 8 positions matching TRBD2. CDR3 length: 14 residues. Germline lookup yields CDR1 SQVTM and CDR2 ANQGSEA. Losses at the gene ends were 5 bases for V and 2 bases for J; bases not matched to a gene: 7. CDR3: CSVSGRLIQETQYF. In DNA, the CDR3 is TGCAGCGTTAGCGGGAGATTAATACAAGAGACCCAGTACTTC.

The chain couples TRBV19 to TRBJ2-7; D remains ambiguous. Between the trimmed V and J ends, which lost 4 bases and 1 base, there was a span of 14 bases. Germline V CDR1 and CDR2: LNHDA, SQIVND (reference sequence). CDR3 size: 15 residues. CDR3 DNA: TGTGCCAGTAGTAGAAAAAGCGAAGGTTCCTACGAGCAGTACTTC. Protein sequence: CASSRKSEGSYEQYF.

The V gene is TRBV29-1, the J gene TRBJ2-1; D is unclear. Germline V gene lookup returns CDR1 SQVTM and CDR2 ANQGSEA. The CDR3 is made up of 13 amino acids. Trimming removed 8 bases from V and 3 bases from J, with 14 bases in between. The CDR3 region has the DNA TGCAGCCTCACTCGGACGGACTACAATGAGCAGTTCTTC. Translation gives CSLTRTDYNEQFF.

The rearrangement joins TRBV2 to TRBJ2-5; 9 bases align to TRBD1. V dropped 3 bases and J dropped 5; count of bases not matched to a gene: 4. The CDR3 length is 14 residues. Germline V gene data show CDR1 as SNHLY and CDR2 as FYNNEI. The CDR3 DNA follows: TGTGCCAGCAGTGACAGGGGACAGGGCGAGACCCAGTACTTC. Translated: CASSDRGQGETQYF.

This sequence joins TRBV5-4 and TRBJ2-7, with D tentatively TRBD2 (5 bases). This CDR3 is built from 14 residues. Germline values: CDR1 SGHNT, CDR2 YYREEE (reference sequence). Trimming took off 0 bases at V and 6 bases at J, with 13 bases between the two ends. The CDR3 nucleotides read TGTGCCAGCAGCTTGGATTATGGGAGAGGCGAGCAGTACTTC. Translation: CASSLDYGRGEQYF. Full variable domain (rest looked up from reference TRBV5-4 and TRBJ2-7): ETGVTQSPTHLIKTRGQQVTLRCSSQSGHNTVSWYQQALGQGPQFIFQYYREEENGRGNFPPRFSGLQFPNYSSELNVNALELDDSALYLCASSLDYGRGEQYFGPGTRLTVT.

This chain joins TRBV5-3 and TRBJ1-1; a weak D match, TRBD1 (5 bases). TRBV5-3 is noted as an ORF with a role that remains uncertain. The V gene lost 4 bases and the J gene lost 3 bases, with 13 bases spanning the gap. The CDR3 runs 14 residues. The CDR3 loop reads CARSRGRGHTEAFF. The CDR3 DNA sequence: TGTGCCAGAAGCCGGGGGAGGGGCCACACTGAAGCTTTCTTT.

V is TRBV4-2 and J is TRBJ2-3; a weak D match, TRBD2 (5 bases). CDR3 size: 18 residues. The germline V gene encodes CDR1 LGHNA and CDR2 YNFKEQ. The germline V and J ends were trimmed by 4 bases and 4 bases, with 24 bases remaining between them. The CDR3: CASSPRGTPSAAADTQYF. Here the CDR3 DNA reads TGTGCCAGCAGCCCCCGGGGAACCCCTTCAGCTGCGGCAGATACGCAGTATTTT.

This clone was seen just once. Here the CDR3 reads CASSYHRGENTGELFF. DNA of the CDR3: TGTGCCAGCAGTTACCACAGGGGAGAGAACACCGGGGAGCTGTTTTTT. The rearrangement links TRBV6-5 to TRBJ2-2; 7 positions agree with TRBD1. The germline gives CDR1 MNHEY, CDR2 SVGAGI. The CDR3 runs to 16 residues. J lost 1 base, V lost 2 bases, and 4 bases had no gene match.